This T cell receptor beta chain was observed in a study of T cell responses to AZD1222 COVID-19 vaccine. Germline loops: CDR1 LNHDA, CDR2 SQIVND (reference sequence). V lost 8 bases, J lost 4 bases, and 15 bases lay in between. The CDR3 covers 14 residues. Sequencing was performed with immunoSEQ multiplex PCR; in TCRdb, only in-frame clones are kept and a portion is missing. The sample has roughly 130,000 clones, over 75% seen once; the top ten hold 1.5% to 2%. This clone was seen a few times. The antigen is unknown. Study results and limitations: At 160-218 and 743-854, vaccine-associated CD4 TCRs were dominant, and they spanned spike. Regions left unmutated in variants are reportedly the target of nearly half of spike-specific TCRs.

This receptor was obtained from an adult in good health. This specimen was peripheral blood, taken on day 0 of AZD1222 vaccination. The chain recombines TRBV19 with TRBJ1-5; a possible D gene is TRBD1 (5 bases). CDR3 DNA sequence: TGTGCCAGTTTAGGCCAGGGCGGTAATCAGCCCCAGCATTTT. It translates to CASLGQGGNQPQHF.